Detailed here is one T cell receptor (beta chain). Its cognate antigen has yet to be identified. It has no much larger one-base neighbor in the sample; base qualities were not kept. These data come from a study of identical twins (dated by TCRdb to about 2016). Context from the whole study: TCR alpha and beta repertoires from monozygotic twins, unrelated adults of various ages and cord blood were deep-sequenced to test whether fetal clonotypes persist. Replicate twin experiments were performed at different times using different library preparation protocols to rule out contamination. Paper-wide results and their limitations: Zero-insertion analyses could be partly confounded by invariant T cells such as MAIT and iNKT, though diverse VJ usage argued against such confounding for most clonotypes. Fewer insertions were carried by abundant cord blood beta clonotypes, a similar but weaker trend appeared in young adult naive repertoires, and no such trend appeared in memory repertoires. Recombination models systematically underestimated out-of-frame TCR alpha sharing in monozygotic twins but agreed with sharing between unrelated individuals. Compared with coincidental sharing between unrelated individuals, an excess of low generation-probability sequences was observed among out-of-frame TCR alpha sequences shared between twins. The excess sharing between twins in beta out-of-frame sequences was weaker because fewer shared sequences reduced the signal-to-noise ratio. Because the same donors could not be followed over many years, the conclusions depended on cross-sectional statistical analysis.

Every donor in the study was a healthy Caucasian. The researchers also sequenced three unrelated adults who were not twins: a male aged 18 to 30, a male aged 50 to 60, and a female aged 50 to 60. Miltenyi CD45RO+ enrichment and human naive T-cell isolation kits were used to isolate memory (CD45RO+) and naive T cells from PBMC. The library was built by means of 5' RACE. The listed sequencing device is Illumina HiSeq 2000. A universal primer binding site was added through template switching, and the final cDNA carried a unique molecular identifier so that TCR cDNA molecules could be counted accurately. First-strand cDNA for TCR alpha and beta chains was synthesized from specific primers in the conserved constant-segment region. To control for contamination, every cDNA library was double barcoded, receiving both a SMART-Mk sample barcode and Illumina barcodes. Two successive PCR steps introduced TruSeq adapter sequences along with Illumina sample barcodes. The Illumina HiSeq platform was used with custom primers to sequence TCR alpha and beta cDNA libraries. On the study's bioinformatics: Raw reads were processed with MiGEC to extract unique molecular identifiers, and MiXCR was used to determine CDR3 positions. Recombination models were inferred per individual with the repgenHMM and IGoR tools using an EM algorithm. Shared clonotypes were analyzed with the tcR package in R, and sharing was normalized by the product of cloneset sizes. To study raw recombination free of thymic and clonal selection effects, out-of-frame nonproductive sequences were analyzed. TCRdb handled the public reads itself, with Q25 trimming in fastp and clone calling in MiXCR, and kept productive beta chains. Each CDR3 protein gets just one entry, which takes the most common genes and DNA from the rows behind it. The V and J calls follow TCRdb's processing rather than the paper's. The table for this sample lists 420,000 or so distinct CDR3 sequences; less than 20% of them were counted only once. Around 10% of the sample comes from the top ten.

Including the terminal cysteine and phenylalanine, the CDR3 comprises 11 residues. CDR3 DNA only is kept here, 33 bases in frame from base 1. The trim is 6 bases for V and 9 bases for J, with a gap of 11 bases between the germline ends. Recombination linked TRBV12-3 or TRBV12-4 to TRBJ2-5; the D segment could be TRBD1, given 6 matching bases. Sequencing was carried out using naive T cells sorted from blood. Reading the label with the study, this specimen's cell subset or site is: cells isolated with a human naive T-cell isolation kit. The TCR sequence derives from a man aged 45-65 years in good health. The nucleotide sequence reads as follows: TGTGCCAGCAGCCGGGCAGGGGCCCAGTACTTC. It codes for CASSRAGAQYF.